This TCR beta chain was identified during a study of CD8 T cells in Susac syndrome. Study overall: Patients with Susac syndrome were therapy-naive, taking corticosteroids, with some also receiving intravenous immunoglobulin, or taking intravenous immunoglobulin alone at the time their blood was drawn.

Reverse transcription of roughly 0.45 to 1 ug RNA was performed with random hexamers. TCRdb called the immunoSEQ multiplex PCR reads again in MiXCR, with one record for every CDR3 protein. The data contain about 140,000 distinct CDR3 sequences, roughly 94% of them singletons. Germline V gene lookup returns CDR1 LGHNA and CDR2 YNFKEQ. CDR3 length: 14 amino acids. The ends were cut back, 3 bases at V and 6 bases at J, with 14 bases in the middle. This chain connects TRBV4-2 to TRBJ1-2, with D maybe TRBD1 (5 bases). The TCR originated in a human donor with Susac syndrome. The source material was CD4+ T cells from PBMCs. The CDR3 bases are TGTGCCAGCAGCCATACCGGGACGTCGCATGGCTACACCTTC. Translated: CASSHTGTSHGYTF.